This TCR beta chain came from a study of T cells expressing NK-cell markers. Concerning this clonotype itself: Its target is unknown.

Points from the study as a whole: Among several donors, these clonotypes also ranked first in the CD3+CD56-NKG2C+ fraction. HCMV specificity of expanded NKG2C+ T cell clones remained unclear. In more than five donors, dominant CD3+CD56+NKG2C+ clonotypes ranked among the top 10 CD8+ clonotypes.

Germline values: CDR1 MNHNS, CDR2 SASEGT. The length of the CDR3 is 14 residues. A 5'RACE template switching approach incorporating UMIs was used to make TCR beta cDNA. With the 5' RACE reads reprocessed, TCRdb shows one record per CDR3 protein and no DNA. The specimen's table records 200,000 to 300,000 distinct CDR3 sequences. The receptor was isolated from a young man in good health. The V gene is TRBV6-1, the J gene TRBJ2-5; without DNA, the TCRdb call of TRBD1 cannot be checked. The sample taken for sequencing was blood T cells: a sorted CD56 or NKG2C T cell subset, CD4+ or CD8+ T cells, or bulk PBMC T cells (not recorded which). CDR3 sequence reads: CASRDRGLQETQYF.